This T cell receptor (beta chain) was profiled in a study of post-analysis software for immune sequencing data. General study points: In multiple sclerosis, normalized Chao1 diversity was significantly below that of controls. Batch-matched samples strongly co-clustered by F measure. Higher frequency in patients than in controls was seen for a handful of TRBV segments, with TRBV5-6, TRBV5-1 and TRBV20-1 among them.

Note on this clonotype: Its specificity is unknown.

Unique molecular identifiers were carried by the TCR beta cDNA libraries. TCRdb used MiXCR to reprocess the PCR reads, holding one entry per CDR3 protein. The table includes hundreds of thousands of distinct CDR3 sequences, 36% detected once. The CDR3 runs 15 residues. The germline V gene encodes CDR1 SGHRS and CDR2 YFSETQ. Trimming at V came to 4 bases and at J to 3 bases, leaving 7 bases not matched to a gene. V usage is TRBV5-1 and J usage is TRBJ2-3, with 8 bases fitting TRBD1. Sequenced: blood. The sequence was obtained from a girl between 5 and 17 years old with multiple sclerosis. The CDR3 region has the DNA TGCGCCAGCAGCCAAGGACAGGGTTTGACAGATACGCAGTATTTT. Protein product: CASSQGQGLTDTQYF.